This is a list of T cell receptor beta chains from one sample in a study of blood T cell repertoires in COVID-19. Here immunoSEQ multiplex PCR was the method, and the copy in TCRdb shows in-frame clones only, minus some. The sample includes some 300,000 clones, around 92% seen only once; the top ten take less than 3.5%. Sequencing used PBMCs or T cells enriched from blood (not recorded which). These receptor sequences come from a woman aged 45-65 years who had been exposed to COVID-19. The CDR3 runs from the conserved cysteine through the conserved F or W. The D gene is left open where the match is weak. A clone size is listed for some rows: how often the clone was seen (once, few, many), or a class if it is expanded.

V gene,D gene,clone size,J gene,CDR3 protein,CDR3 DNA
TRBV5-1,TRBD1,NA,TRBJ1-2,CASSTGQHNYNYGYTF,TGCGCCAGCAGCACGGGACAGCATAATTACAACTATGGCTACACCTTC
TRBV27,TRBD1,NA,TRBJ1-2,CASRGQGGGYTF,TGTGCCAGCAGGGGACAGGGTGGTGGCTACACCTTC
TRBV5-1,TRBD2,NA,TRBJ2-1,CASNVGLAGVRNEQFF,TGCGCCAGCAACGTAGGACTAGCGGGGGTAAGGAATGAGCAGTTCTTC
TRBV28,NA,once,TRBJ2-2,CATVAELNTGELFF,TGTGCCACCGTAGCGGAGCTGAACACCGGGGAGCTGTTTTTT
TRBV6-5,NA,few,TRBJ1-5,CASRRNRDSNQPQHF,TGTGCCAGCAGAAGGAACAGGGATAGCAATCAGCCCCAGCATTTT
TRBV3-1/TRBV3-2,TRBD1,NA,TRBJ1-2,CASSQGGQGAGNYGYTF,TGTGCCAGCAGCCAGGGGGGACAGGGGGCTGGTAACTATGGCTACACCTTC
TRBV2,NA,NA,TRBJ2-1,CASSGDSGYNEQFF,TGTGCCAGCAGTGGGGACAGCGGGTACAATGAGCAGTTCTTC
TRBV3-1/TRBV3-2,TRBD1,NA,TRBJ1-2,CASSREGQVHGYTF,TGTGCCAGCAGCCGAGAGGGACAGGTCCATGGCTACACCTTC
TRBV18,NA,NA,TRBJ1-5,CASSPRAVVNQPQHF,TGTGCCAGCTCACCACGGGCAGTAGTTAATCAGCCCCAGCATTTT
TRBV19,TRBD1,NA,TRBJ1-5,CASTPFIGGGQPQHF,TGTGCCAGTACCCCGTTCATAGGGGGCGGACAGCCCCAGCATTTT
TRBV28,NA,NA,TRBJ1-2,CASSLPPGNYYGYTF,TGTGCCAGCAGTCTCCCCCCCGGGAACTACTATGGCTACACCTTC
TRBV18,TRBD2,NA,TRBJ2-3,CASSTRLAEFTDTQYF,TGTGCCAGCTCAACCAGACTAGCGGAGTTCACAGATACGCAGTATTTT
TRBV5-1,NA,NA,TRBJ2-1,CASSLASSNNEQFF,TGCGCCAGCAGCTTGGCCAGTAGCAACAATGAGCAGTTCTTC
TRBV2,TRBD1,NA,TRBJ2-7,CASRGGTGRSYEQYF,TGTGCCAGCAGGGGGGGGACAGGGCGCTCCTACGAGCAGTACTTC
TRBV19,NA,NA,TRBJ1-1,CASSIAGGNTEAFF,TGTGCCAGTAGTATAGCAGGAGGAAACACTGAAGCTTTCTTT
TRBV19,TRBD1,NA,TRBJ2-7,CASSTDRWAYEQYF,TGTGCCAGTAGTACGGACAGGTGGGCCTACGAGCAGTACTTC
TRBV5-1,TRBD1,NA,TRBJ1-3,CASSDGTGPYSGNTIYF,TGCGCCAGCAGCGATGGGACAGGCCCATACTCTGGAAACACCATATATTTT
TRBV11-3,TRBD1,NA,TRBJ1-2,CASSKRTGGRYGYTF,TGTGCCAGCAGCAAAAGGACAGGGGGAAGGTATGGCTACACCTTC
TRBV5-4,TRBD1,NA,TRBJ2-3,CASSSPGGSDTQYF,TGTGCCAGCAGCTCCCCAGGGGGTTCAGATACGCAGTATTTT
TRBV4-1,NA,NA,TRBJ1-5,CASSQEFQRNQPQHF,TGCGCCAGCAGCCAAGAGTTCCAGCGGAATCAGCCCCAGCATTTT
TRBV19,TRBD1,NA,TRBJ2-7,CASSIGQGVYEQYF,TGTGCCAGTAGTATCGGACAGGGGGTATACGAGCAGTACTTC
TRBV4-1,NA,NA,TRBJ1-2,CASSQVEHSYGYTF,TGCGCCAGCAGCCAAGTCGAGCACAGCTATGGCTACACCTTC
TRBV15,NA,once,TRBJ1-4,CATSREHPTATNEKLFF,TGTGCCACCAGCAGAGAACACCCGACAGCAACTAATGAAAAACTGTTTTTT
TRBV11-2,NA,NA,TRBJ1-1,CASSKGQNKTEAFF,TGTGCCAGCAGCAAAGGACAGAACAAGACTGAAGCTTTCTTT
TRBV7-8,NA,NA,TRBJ1-2,CASSLDGAPYGYTF,TGTGCCAGCAGCTTAGATGGGGCACCCTATGGCTACACCTTC
TRBV7-2,TRBD1,NA,TRBJ1-5,CASSLSRQGRNQPQHF,TGTGCCAGCAGCTTATCCCGACAGGGTCGAAATCAGCCCCAGCATTTT
TRBV6-5,NA,once,TRBJ1-2,CASSYWGGVGYTF,TGTGCCAGCAGTTATTGGGGAGGGGTAGGCTACACCTTC
TRBV5-4,TRBD2,NA,TRBJ2-1,CASSLVTTSGGPYNEQFF,TGTGCCAGCAGCTTGGTCACAACTAGCGGGGGGCCTTACAATGAGCAGTTCTTC
TRBV20-1,NA,NA,TRBJ1-6,CSASGTLMYNSPLHF,TGCAGTGCTAGTGGGACACTGATGTATAATTCACCCCTCCACTTT
TRBV5-1,NA,NA,TRBJ1-1,CASSLAGSLEAFF,TGCGCCAGCAGCTTGGCCGGGAGCCTTGAAGCTTTCTTT
TRBV4-1,NA,NA,TRBJ2-3,CASSQDRVPYF,TGCGCCAGCAGCCAAGATCGGGTGCCGTATTTT
TRBV11-1,NA,NA,TRBJ2-3,CASSTVGHGSTDTQYF,TGTGCCAGCAGCACCGTCGGACACGGCAGCACAGATACGCAGTATTTT